Listed below are T cell receptor beta chains from one sample, sequenced in a study of T-cell memory formation after mild COVID-19. TCRdb passed the 5' RACE reads through MiXCR, listing each CDR3 protein once. Here the sample spans 400,000 to 450,000 distinct CDR3 sequences, around 17% being singletons. The specimen sequenced was PBMCs or a T cell subset sorted from them (not recorded which). The receptors come from a man in his late teens or twenties who had mild COVID-19 (a few samples of this study predate the infection). Cell type and time point are not known. Both conserved end residues are part of each CDR3.

TRBV5-1 | 15 | CASSWAGTGGETQYF
TRBV7-2 | 15 | CASSLAGGPWGGYTF
TRBV7-8 | 18 | CASSLGLAGGLSTDTQYF
TRBV6-2/TRBV6-3 | 15 | CASSYSRLALGAQYF
TRBV5-1 | 17 | CASSLGRGQGNTGELFF
TRBV12-3/TRBV12-4 | 13 | CASSSGDHQPQHF
TRBV30 | 18 | CAWSWQGAIGISGNTIYF
TRBV7-6 | 13 | CASAGPQHYGYTF
TRBV5-1 | 12 | CASKGQGNEQFF
TRBV20-1 | 14 | CSAGDTERTDTQYF
TRBV11-2 | 17 | CASSTALDPRGPDTQYF
TRBV6-2/TRBV6-3 | 15 | CASSYWAGERETQYF
TRBV5-4 | 14 | CASSRDKVFYEQYF
TRBV12-3/TRBV12-4 | 15 | CASSPRTGFNSPLHF
TRBV20-1 | 13 | CSARDSLNEKLFF
TRBV4-3 | 16 | CASSQAGETSGRVQYF
TRBV3-1 | 16 | CASSQDVGLAKNIQYF
TRBV12-3/TRBV12-4 | 12 | CASSLGRTEAFF
TRBV10-3 | 16 | CAISSNRETTNTEAFF
TRBV9 | 14 | CASSAKGRRDEQFF